A single sample is the source of the 2 T cell receptor beta chains below, sequenced in a study of neurological immune-mediated disorders. Using its own MiXCR run on the 5' RACE reads, TCRdb lists one record per CDR3 protein. The sample contains 55,000 to 75,000 distinct CDR3 sequences, around 5.2% of which appear only once. The specimen sequenced was PBMCs. The receptor source for this set is a woman in her 30s with multiple sclerosis.

The sample holds many counts of this clonotype. This chain uses TRBV10-3 with TRBJ2-7; possibly TRBD2 for D (6 bases). The CDR3 is made up of 13 amino acids. V lost 8 bases and J lost 0, with 11 bases in between. CDR1 and CDR2 from the germline V gene are ENHRY and SYGVKD. This CDR3 is CAIQSGSSYEQYF. DNA for the CDR3: TGTGCCATCCAATCCGGGAGCTCCTACGAGCAGTACTTC.

This clonotype has more than one count but fewer than ten. At one end, the junction sequence differs from germline, possibly due to a read error. This chain joins TRBV15 and TRBJ1-5; no reliable D call. In germline, CDR1 is LNHNV, CDR2 YYDKDF (reference sequence). The CDR3 spans 18 residues. The CDR3 is CATSRELLRFYSNQPQNF. CDR3 bases: TGTGCCACCAGCAGAGAACTTCTAAGGTTTTATAGCAATCAGCCCCAGAATTTT.